This entry concerns a single TCR beta chain. Its target is unknown. The V gene's germline CDR1 is SGHDT and CDR2 YYEEEE. Deletions cut 4 bases from V and 9 bases from J, with 11 bases between. This CDR3 comprises 12 residues. CD8 cells classed as naive were CD45RO-negative and positively selected for CCR7, excluding terminally differentiated effector memory CD45RA+ cells. The data originate from a study of shared clonotypes between healthy human individuals. Study results and caveats: Sequencing depth was expected to affect clonotype sharing among donors. The study found lower generation probabilities in non-shared clonotypes than in those shared by all four donors. Large depth notwithstanding, sorted-subset sequencing proved incomplete by rarefaction. What naive subsets generally showed was a larger estimated richness than memory subsets showed.

Profiling relied on immunoSEQ multiplex PCR, and the TCRdb table lists in-frame clones only, not all of them. The data contain about 2.1 million clones, roughly 91% of them singletons. The clonotype comes from a man aged 18 to 29 in good health. Some clones in this sample may be carry-over from other donors' samples. Sequenced material: naive CD8+ T cells from PBMCs. J is TRBJ2-1 and V is TRBV5-6; D not resolved. The CDR3 here is CASSPGWSEQFF. CDR3 nucleotides: TGTGCCAGCAGCCCAGGATGGAGTGAGCAGTTCTTC.